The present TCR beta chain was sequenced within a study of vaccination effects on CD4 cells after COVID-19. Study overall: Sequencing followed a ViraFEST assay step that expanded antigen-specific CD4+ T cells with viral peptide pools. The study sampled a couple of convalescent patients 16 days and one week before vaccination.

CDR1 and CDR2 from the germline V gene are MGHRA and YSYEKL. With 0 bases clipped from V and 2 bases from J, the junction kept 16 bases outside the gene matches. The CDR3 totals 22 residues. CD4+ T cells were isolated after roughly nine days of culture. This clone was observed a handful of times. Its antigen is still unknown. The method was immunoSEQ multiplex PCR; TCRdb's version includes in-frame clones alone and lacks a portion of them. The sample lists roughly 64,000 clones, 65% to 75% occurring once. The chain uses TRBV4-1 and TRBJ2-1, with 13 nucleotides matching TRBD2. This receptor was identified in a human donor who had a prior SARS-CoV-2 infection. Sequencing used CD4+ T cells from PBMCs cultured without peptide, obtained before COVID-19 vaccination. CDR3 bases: TGCGCCAGCAGCCAAGAATCTCTTCGGGGACTAGCGGGGAGAAGGACCTACAATGAGCAGTTCTTC. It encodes CASSQESLRGLAGRRTYNEQFF.